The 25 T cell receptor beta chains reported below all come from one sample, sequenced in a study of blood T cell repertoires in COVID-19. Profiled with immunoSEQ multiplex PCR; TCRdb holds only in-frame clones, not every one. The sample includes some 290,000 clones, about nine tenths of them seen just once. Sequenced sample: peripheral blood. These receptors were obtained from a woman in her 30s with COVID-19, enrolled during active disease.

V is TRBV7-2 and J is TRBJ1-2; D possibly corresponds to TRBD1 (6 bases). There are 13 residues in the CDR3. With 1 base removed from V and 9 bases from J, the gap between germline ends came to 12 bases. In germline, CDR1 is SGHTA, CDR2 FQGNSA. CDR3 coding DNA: TGTGCCAGCAGCTTAGGACAGGCGTCAAGCTACACCTTC. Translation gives CASSLGQASSYTF. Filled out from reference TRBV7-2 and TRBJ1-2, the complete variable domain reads GAGVSQSPSNKVTEKGKDVELRCDPISGHTALYWYRQSLGQGLEFLIYFQGNSAPDKSGLPSDRFSAERTGGSVSTLTIQRTQQEDSAVYLCASSLGQASSYTFGSGTRLTVV.

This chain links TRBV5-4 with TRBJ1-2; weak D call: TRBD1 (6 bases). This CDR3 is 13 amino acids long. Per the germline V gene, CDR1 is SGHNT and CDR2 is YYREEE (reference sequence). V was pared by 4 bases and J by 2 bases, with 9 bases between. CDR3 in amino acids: CASSLDRNYGYTF. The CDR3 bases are TGTGCCAGCAGCCTCGACAGGAACTATGGCTACACCTTC.

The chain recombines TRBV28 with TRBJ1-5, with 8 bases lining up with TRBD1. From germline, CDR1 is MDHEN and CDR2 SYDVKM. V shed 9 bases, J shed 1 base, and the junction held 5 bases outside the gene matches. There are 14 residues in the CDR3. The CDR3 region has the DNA TGTGCCAGTCAACAGGGGGGGAGCAATCAGCCCCAGCATTTT. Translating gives CASQQGGSNQPQHF.

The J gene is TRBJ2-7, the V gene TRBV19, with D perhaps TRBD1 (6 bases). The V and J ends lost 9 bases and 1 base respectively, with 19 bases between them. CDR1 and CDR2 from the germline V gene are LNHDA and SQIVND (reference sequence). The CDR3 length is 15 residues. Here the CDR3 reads CASRGSGTPSYEQYF. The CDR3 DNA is TGTGCCAGCAGGGGTTCCGGGACACCATCCTACGAGCAGTACTTC. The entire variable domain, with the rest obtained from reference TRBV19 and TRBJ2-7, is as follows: DGGITQSPKYLFRKEGQNVTLSCEQNLNHDAMYWYRQDPGQGLRLIYYSQIVNDFQKGDIAEGYSVSREKKESFPLTVTSAQKNPTAFYLCASRGSGTPSYEQYFGPGTRLTVT.

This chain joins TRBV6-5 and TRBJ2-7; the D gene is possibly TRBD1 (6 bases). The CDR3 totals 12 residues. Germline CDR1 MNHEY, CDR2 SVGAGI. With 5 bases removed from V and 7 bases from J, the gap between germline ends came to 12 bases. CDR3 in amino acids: CASSREGGEQYF. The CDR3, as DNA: TGTGCCAGCAGTCGGGAAGGGGGAGAGCAGTACTTC.

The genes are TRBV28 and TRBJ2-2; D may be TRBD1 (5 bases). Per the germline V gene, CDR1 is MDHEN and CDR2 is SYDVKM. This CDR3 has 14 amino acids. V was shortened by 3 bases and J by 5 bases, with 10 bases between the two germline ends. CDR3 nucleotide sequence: TGTGCCAGCAGTTTTTCAGGGATAACCGGGGAGCTGTTTTTT. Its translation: CASSFSGITGELFF.

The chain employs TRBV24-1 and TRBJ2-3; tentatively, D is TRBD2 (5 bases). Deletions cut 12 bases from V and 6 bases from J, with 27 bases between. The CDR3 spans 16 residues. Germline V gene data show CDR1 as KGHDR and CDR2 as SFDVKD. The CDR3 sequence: CAASLESSGAQDTQYF. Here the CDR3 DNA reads TGTGCCGCCTCCCTAGAGTCAAGCGGAGCCCAGGATACGCAGTATTTT.

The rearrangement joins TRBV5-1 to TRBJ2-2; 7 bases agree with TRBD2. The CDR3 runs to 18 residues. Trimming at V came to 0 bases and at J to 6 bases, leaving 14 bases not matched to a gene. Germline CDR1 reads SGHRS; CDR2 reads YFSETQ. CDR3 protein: CASSLELAGAAVAGELFF. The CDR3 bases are TGCGCCAGCAGCTTGGAGCTTGCGGGAGCAGCTGTGGCCGGGGAGCTGTTTTTT. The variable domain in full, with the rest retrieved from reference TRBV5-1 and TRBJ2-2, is KAGVTQTPRYLIKTRGQQVTLSCSPISGHRSVSWYQQTPGQGLQFLFEYFSETQRNKGNFPGRFSGRQFSNSRSEMNVSTLELGDSALYLCASSLELAGAAVAGELFFGEGSRLTVL.

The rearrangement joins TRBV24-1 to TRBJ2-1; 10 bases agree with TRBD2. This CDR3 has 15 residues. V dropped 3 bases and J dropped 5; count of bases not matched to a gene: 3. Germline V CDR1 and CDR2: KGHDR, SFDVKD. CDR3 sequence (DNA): TGTGCCACCAGTGATAGGGGGACTAGCGACAATGAGCAGTTCTTC. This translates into CATSDRGTSDNEQFF.

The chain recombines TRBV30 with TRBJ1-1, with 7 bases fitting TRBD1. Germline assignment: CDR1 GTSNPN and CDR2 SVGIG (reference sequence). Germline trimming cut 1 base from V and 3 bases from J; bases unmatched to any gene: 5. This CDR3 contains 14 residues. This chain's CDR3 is CAWSGRGRDTEAFF. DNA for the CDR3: TGTGCCTGGAGTGGTAGGGGGCGAGACACTGAAGCTTTCTTT. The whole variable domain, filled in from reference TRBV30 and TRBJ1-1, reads SQTIHQWPATLVQPVGSPLSLECTVEGTSNPNLYWYRQAAGRGLQLLFYSVGIGQISSEVPQNLSASRPQDRQFILSSKKLLLSDSGFYLCAWSGRGRDTEAFFGQGTRLTVV.

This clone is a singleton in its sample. This chain's CDR3 is CPGGSGNTIYF. The DNA for the CDR3 is TGCCCCGGGGGATCGGGAAACACCATATATTTT. This sequence joins TRBV20-1 and TRBJ1-3; D possibly corresponds to TRBD1 (5 bases). The V gene's germline CDR1 is DFQATT and CDR2 SNEGSKA (reference sequence). This CDR3 has 11 residues.

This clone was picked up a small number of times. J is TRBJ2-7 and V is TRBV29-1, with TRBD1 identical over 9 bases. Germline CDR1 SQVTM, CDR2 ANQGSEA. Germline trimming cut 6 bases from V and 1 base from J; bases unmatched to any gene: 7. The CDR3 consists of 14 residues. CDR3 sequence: CSVDTGTGSYEQYF. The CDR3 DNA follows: TGCAGCGTGGATACCGGGACAGGGTCCTACGAGCAGTACTTC.

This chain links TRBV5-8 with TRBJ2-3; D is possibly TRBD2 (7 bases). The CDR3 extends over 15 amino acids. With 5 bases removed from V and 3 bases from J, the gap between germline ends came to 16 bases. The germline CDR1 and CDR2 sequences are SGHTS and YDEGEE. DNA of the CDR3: TGTGCCAGCAGGCATAGAGGGGGGGGGACAGATACGCAGTATTTT. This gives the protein CASRHRGGGTDTQYF.

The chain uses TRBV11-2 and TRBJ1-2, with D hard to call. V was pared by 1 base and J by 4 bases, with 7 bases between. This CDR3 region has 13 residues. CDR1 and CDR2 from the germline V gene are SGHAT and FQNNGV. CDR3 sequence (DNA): TGTGCCAGCAGCTTAGGCAGTCCCTATGGCTACACCTTC. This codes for CASSLGSPYGYTF.

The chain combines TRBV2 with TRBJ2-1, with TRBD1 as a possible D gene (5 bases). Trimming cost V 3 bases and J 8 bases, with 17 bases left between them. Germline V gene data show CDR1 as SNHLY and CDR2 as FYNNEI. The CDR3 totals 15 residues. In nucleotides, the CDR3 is TGTGCCAGCAGTGAGGAGCAGGGAAGTCATTATGAGCAGTTCTTC. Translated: CASSEEQGSHYEQFF.

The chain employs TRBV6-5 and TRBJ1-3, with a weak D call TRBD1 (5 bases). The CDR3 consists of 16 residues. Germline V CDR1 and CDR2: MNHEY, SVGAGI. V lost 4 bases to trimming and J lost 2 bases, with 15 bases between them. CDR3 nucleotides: TGTGCCAGCAGTTCCCCCGCGGGGGAGACTGGAAACACCATATATTTT. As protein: CASSSPAGETGNTIYF.

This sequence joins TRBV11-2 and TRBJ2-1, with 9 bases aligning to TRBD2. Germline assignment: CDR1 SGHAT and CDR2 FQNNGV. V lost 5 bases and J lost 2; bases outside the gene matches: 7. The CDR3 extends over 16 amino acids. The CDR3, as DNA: TGTGCCAGCAGCCGAGCAGCGGGAGGAACCTACAATGAGCAGTTCTTC. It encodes CASSRAAGGTYNEQFF.

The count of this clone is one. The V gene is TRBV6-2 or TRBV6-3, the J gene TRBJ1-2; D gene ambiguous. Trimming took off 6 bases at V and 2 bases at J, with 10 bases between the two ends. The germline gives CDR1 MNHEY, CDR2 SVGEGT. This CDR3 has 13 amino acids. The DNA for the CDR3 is TGTGCCAGCAGCCCCGACACAAACTATGGCTACACCTTC. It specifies CASSPDTNYGYTF.

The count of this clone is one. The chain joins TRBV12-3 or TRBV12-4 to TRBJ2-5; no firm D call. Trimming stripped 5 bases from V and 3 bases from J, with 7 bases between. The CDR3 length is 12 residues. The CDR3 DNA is TGTGCCAGCAGTACCCGGGAAGAGACCCAGTACTTC. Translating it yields CASSTREETQYF.

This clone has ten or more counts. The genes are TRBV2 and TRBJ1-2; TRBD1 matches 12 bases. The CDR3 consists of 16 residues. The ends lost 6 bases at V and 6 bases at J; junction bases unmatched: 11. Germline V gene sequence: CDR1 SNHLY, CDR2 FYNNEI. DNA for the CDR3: TGTGCCAGCAGGGGACGGGACAGGGGGCGCGAGAATGGCTACACCTTC. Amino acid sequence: CASRGRDRGRENGYTF.

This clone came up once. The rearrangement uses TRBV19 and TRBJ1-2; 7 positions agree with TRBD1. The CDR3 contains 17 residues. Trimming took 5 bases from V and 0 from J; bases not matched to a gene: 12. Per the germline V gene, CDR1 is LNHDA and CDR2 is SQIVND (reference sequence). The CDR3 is CASSRGTEINTNYGYTF. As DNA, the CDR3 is TGTGCCAGTAGTCGGGGGACAGAAATTAATACTAACTATGGCTACACCTTC.

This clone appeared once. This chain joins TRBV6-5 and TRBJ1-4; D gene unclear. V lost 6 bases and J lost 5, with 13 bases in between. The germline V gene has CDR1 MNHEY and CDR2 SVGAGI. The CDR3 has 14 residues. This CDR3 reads CASSGDNWNEKLFF. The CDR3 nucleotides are TGTGCCAGCAGCGGGGATAATTGGAATGAAAAACTGTTTTTT.

CDR3: CASSLQTTGASGELFF. The CDR3 region has the DNA TGCGCCAGCAGCTTACAAACAACAGGGGCGAGCGGGGAGCTGTTTTTT. This chain connects TRBV5-1 to TRBJ2-2, with 7 bases aligning to TRBD1. This CDR3 is 16 amino acids long. V lost 2 bases to trimming and J lost 7 bases; unmatched junction nucleotides: 11. The germline CDR1 and CDR2 sequences are SGHRS and YFSETQ.

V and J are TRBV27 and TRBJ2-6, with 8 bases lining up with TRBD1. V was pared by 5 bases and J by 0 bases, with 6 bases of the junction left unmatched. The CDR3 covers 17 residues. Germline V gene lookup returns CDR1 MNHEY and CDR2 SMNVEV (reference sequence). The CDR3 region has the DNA TGTGCCAGCAGTCAAACCGGACAGGGCTCTGGGGCCAACGTCCTGACTTTC. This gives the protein CASSQTGQGSGANVLTF.

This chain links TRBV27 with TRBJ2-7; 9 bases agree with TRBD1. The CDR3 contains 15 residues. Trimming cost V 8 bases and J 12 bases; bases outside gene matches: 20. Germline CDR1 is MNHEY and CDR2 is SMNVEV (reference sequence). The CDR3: CASAFSGGQGLTVYF. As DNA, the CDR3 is TGTGCCAGCGCCTTCTCCGGCGGACAGGGGCTTACCGTGTACTTC.